The rows below give T cell receptor beta chains drawn from one sample of a study of shared clonotypes between healthy human individuals. The repertoire was sequenced with immunoSEQ multiplex PCR; TCRdb's copy has only in-frame clones and lacks some. The sample includes 850,000 to 1,100,000 clones, roughly 77% of them seen just once. The sequenced sample was memory CD4+ T cells from PBMCs. These receptors were taken from a man aged 18 to 35 in good health. Some clones in this sample may be carry-over from other donors' samples. CDR3s include the opening cysteine and the closing phenylalanine or tryptophan. A D gene is named only where the DNA matches it firmly. Rows give clone size only sometimes, using once, few, many, or a class for an expanded clone.

j_gene,len,v_gene,abundance,d_gene,CDR3aa,CDR3nt
TRBJ2-5,13,TRBV9,-,-,CASSATFQETQYF,TGTGCCAGCAGCGCGACTTTCCAAGAGACCCAGTACTTC
TRBJ2-1,19,TRBV9,-,TRBD2,CASSEYAVPAWEGRNEQFF,TGTGCCAGCAGCGAGTACGCGGTTCCTGCGTGGGAGGGCCGAAATGAGCAGTTCTTC
TRBJ2-7,13,TRBV11-2,-,TRBD1,CASSLGQVYEQYF,TGTGCCAGCAGCCTGGGACAGGTCTACGAGCAGTACTTC
TRBJ2-5,14,TRBV29-1,-,-,CSVRRDQRVETQYF,TGCAGCGTTCGTCGGGACCAGAGGGTGGAGACCCAGTACTTC
TRBJ2-7,14,TRBV6-6,-,TRBD1,CASSDGTARYEQYF,TGTGCCAGCAGCGATGGGACAGCACGATACGAGCAGTACTTC
TRBJ2-1,19,TRBV7-6,-,TRBD2,CASSLSPPLAGEIHNEQFF,TGTGCCAGCAGCTTAAGCCCCCCACTAGCGGGAGAAATCCACAATGAGCAGTTCTTC
TRBJ1-1,12,TRBV30,-,-,CAWSDSVTEAFF,TGTGCCTGGAGTGATTCGGTCACTGAAGCTTTCTTT
TRBJ2-1,13,TRBV4-1,-,-,CASAPRSYNEQFF,TGCGCCAGTGCACCCCGTTCCTACAATGAGCAGTTCTTC
TRBJ1-5,16,TRBV27,few,TRBD1,CASSPEGQYSNQPQHF,TGTGCCAGCAGTCCCGAGGGACAGTATAGCAATCAGCCCCAGCATTTT
TRBJ2-1,16,TRBV11-2,-,TRBD2,CASSALSGRAYNEQFF,TGTGCCAGCAGCGCTTTGTCCGGGAGGGCCTACAATGAGCAGTTCTTC
TRBJ1-1,14,TRBV7-9,-,TRBD1,CASSLTQGITEAFF,TGTGCCAGCAGCTTAACACAGGGGATCACTGAAGCTTTCTTT
TRBJ2-7,13,TRBV15,-,TRBD1,CATGTGRAYEQYF,TGTGCCACTGGGACAGGGAGAGCCTACGAGCAGTACTTC
TRBJ2-7,15,TRBV6-1,few,TRBD1,CASRRQGLSSYEQYF,TGTGCCAGCAGGCGACAGGGGCTGAGCTCCTACGAGCAGTACTTC
TRBJ1-2,15,TRBV14,-,-,CASSQDVVGNYGYTF,TGTGCCAGCAGCCAAGATGTAGTGGGGAACTATGGCTACACCTTC
TRBJ2-3,15,TRBV5-1,-,-,CASSLSRTPQDTQYF,TGCGCCAGCAGCTTGTCCAGAACCCCCCAAGATACGCAGTATTTT
TRBJ2-1,13,TRBV5-1,-,-,CASSPGTLNEQFF,TGCGCCAGCAGCCCGGGGACTCTCAATGAGCAGTTCTTC
TRBJ2-7,14,TRBV30,-,TRBD1,CAWSRPGQGSEQYF,TGTGCCTGGAGTCGACCGGGACAGGGTTCCGAGCAGTACTTC
TRBJ2-1,15,TRBV5-1,-,TRBD2,CASSPSGSSYNEQFF,TGCGCCAGTTCGCCTAGCGGGAGCTCCTACAATGAGCAGTTCTTC
TRBJ2-1,20,TRBV7-3,-,TRBD2,CASSTSGTSGRAAAYNEQFF,TGTGCCAGCAGCACAAGTGGGACTAGCGGGAGGGCGGCGGCCTACAATGAGCAGTTCTTC
TRBJ2-5,14,TRBV6-6,-,-,CASSFPDYEETQYF,TGTGCCAGCAGTTTCCCGGACTATGAAGAGACCCAGTACTTC
TRBJ1-1,14,TRBV7-2,-,-,CASSSQGQNTEAFF,TGTGCCAGCAGCTCGCAGGGGCAGAACACTGAAGCTTTCTTT
TRBJ2-3,15,TRBV5-1,-,TRBD2,CASSLTGTSEDTQYF,TGCGCCAGCAGCTTAACCGGGACTAGCGAGGATACGCAGTATTTT
TRBJ1-5,15,TRBV28,-,-,CASTENTRLNQPQHF,TGTGCCAGCACCGAAAACACACGACTCAATCAGCCCCAGCATTTT
TRBJ1-4,12,TRBV6-4,-,TRBD1,CASNRGDEKLFF,TGTGCCAGCAACAGGGGGGATGAAAAACTGTTTTTT
TRBJ2-5,15,TRBV4-2,few,-,CASKGPSRFRETQYF,TGTGCCAGCAAGGGACCCAGCCGGTTCAGGGAGACCCAGTACTTC
TRBJ2-1,13,TRBV7-2,-,-,CASSFGRVNEQFF,TGTGCCAGCAGCTTCGGGCGGGTCAATGAGCAGTTCTTC
TRBJ1-3,17,TRBV2,-,TRBD1,CASRTPLTGGDGNTIYF,TGTGCCAGCAGGACCCCCCTTACAGGGGGCGACGGAAACACCATATATTTT
TRBJ2-7,10,TRBV7-3,-,-,CASSRREQYF,TGTGCCAGCAGCAGGAGAGAGCAGTACTTC
TRBJ2-3,14,TRBV29-1,-,TRBD2,CSVESSGNTDTQYF,TGCAGCGTTGAGAGTAGCGGGAACACAGATACGCAGTATTTT
TRBJ2-6,15,TRBV6-1,-,TRBD1,CASSEQGAGANVLTF,TGTGCCAGCAGTGAACAGGGGGCTGGGGCCAACGTCCTGACTTTC
TRBJ1-4,13,TRBV2,once,-,CASKGGINEKLFF,TGTGCCAGCAAGGGGGGGATTAATGAAAAACTGTTTTTT
TRBJ2-7,14,TRBV10-3,few,TRBD2,CAISISGSSYEQYF,TGTGCCATCAGCATTAGCGGGAGCTCCTACGAGCAGTACTTC
TRBJ1-3,13,TRBV19,-,-,CASENRPGNTIYF,TGTGCCAGCGAAAACCGACCCGGAAACACCATATATTTT
TRBJ2-1,14,TRBV27,-,-,CASSPRGIYNEQFF,TGTGCCAGCAGTCCCCGGGGTATCTACAATGAGCAGTTCTTC
TRBJ1-2,15,TRBV5-1,-,-,CASRPGATEEYGYTF,TGCGCCAGCAGACCGGGAGCGACGGAGGAATATGGCTACACCTTC
TRBJ1-1,13,TRBV19,-,TRBD1,CASSEGANTEAFF,TGTGCCAGTAGTGAGGGGGCAAACACTGAAGCTTTCTTT
TRBJ2-7,13,TRBV6-1,few,-,CASSTGIKNEQYF,TGTGCCAGCAGCACAGGGATAAAAAACGAGCAGTACTTC
TRBJ2-7,12,TRBV13,-,-,CASSQRDYEQYF,TGTGCCAGCAGCCAAAGGGACTACGAGCAGTACTTC
TRBJ1-4,14,TRBV10-3,-,TRBD1,CAISEDRGREKLFF,TGTGCCATCAGCGAGGACAGGGGGCGTGAAAAACTGTTTTTT
TRBJ1-3,14,TRBV5-4,few,TRBD1,CASSLGQGFGTIYF,TGTGCCAGCAGCTTGGGACAGGGGTTTGGCACCATATATTTT
TRBJ2-7,15,TRBV1,-,-,CTSSPGDRSSYEQYF,TGCACCAGCAGCCCGGGAGACCGAAGCTCCTACGAGCAGTACTTC